This T cell receptor (beta chain) was identified during a study of radiation and T cells in renal cell carcinoma. The V end lost 7 bases, the J end lost 0 bases, and 10 bases lay between the germline ends. This CDR3 comprises 14 residues. The germline V gene has CDR1 LNHDA and CDR2 SQIVND (reference sequence). The assay was immunoSEQ multiplex PCR, and TCRdb's table has in-frame clones only and misses some. Of around 170,000 clones detected, 88% appear once; the ten largest clones hold about 11%. This clone has just one count. Time point indicated: blood 4 weeks post-SBRT, at nephrectomy. The treatment was: 15 Gy SBRT to primary tumor, nephrectomy 4 weeks later. Nephrectomy followed 15 Gy stereotactic body radiation by 4 weeks.

The starting material was blood, obtained from a patient whose treatment included radiotherapy and nephrectomy. This sequence joins TRBV19 and TRBJ2-4; D unresolved. This TCR came from a woman between 45 and 60 years old with renal cell carcinoma. CDR3 loop: CASTDRLAKNIQYF. The CDR3 region has the DNA TGTGCCAGTACTGATAGACTAGCCAAAAACATTCAGTACTTC.